These T cell receptor beta chains were read from a single sample in a study of blood T cell repertoires in COVID-19. Data came from immunoSEQ multiplex PCR; TCRdb stores just in-frame clones and leaves some out. The repertoire includes about 190,000 clones, around four fifths of them detected once, and roughly 5.3% sits in the top ten. Sequences were obtained from peripheral blood. All receptors derive from a woman aged 70-85 years with active or convalescent COVID-19. CDR3s include the opening cysteine and the closing phenylalanine or tryptophan. The order of the fields is J gene, V gene, D gene, clone size, CDR3 DNA, CDR3 protein. A D gene is named only where the DNA matches it firmly. Expanded clones are given a class, and other clones once, few, many or no size at all.

TRBJ2-2	TRBV3-1/TRBV3-2	-	-	TGTGCCAGCAGCCACCAAACGGACTACATCGACACCGGGGAGCTGTTTTTT	CASSHQTDYIDTGELFF
TRBJ1-5	TRBV19	TRBD1	-	TGTGCCAGTAGTACCACAGGGGGAAATCAGCCCCAGCATTTT	CASSTTGGNQPQHF
TRBJ2-3	TRBV5-8	-	-	TGTGCCAGCAGCGATACACCGGGGTTTGTCGGCACAGATACGCAGTATTTT	CASSDTPGFVGTDTQYF
TRBJ2-1	TRBV18	TRBD1	-	TGTGCCAGCTCACCACGGGACAGGGCGAGCTCCTACAATGAGCAGTTCTTC	CASSPRDRASSYNEQFF
TRBJ1-4	TRBV3-1/TRBV3-2	-	-	TGTGCCAGCAGCCAAGACCTTGCAACTAATGAAAAACTGTTTTTT	CASSQDLATNEKLFF
TRBJ1-2	TRBV27	-	-	TGTGCCAGCAGTTTGAGATCAGGTGGCTACACCTTC	CASSLRSGGYTF
TRBJ1-4	TRBV7-2	-	-	TGTGCCAGCAGCTTAGGACGGAGGAATGAAAAACTGTTTTTT	CASSLGRRNEKLFF
TRBJ1-2	TRBV5-6	-	-	TGTGCCAGCACCACTACGGGGGGCTCATATGGCTACACCTTC	CASTTTGGSYGYTF
TRBJ2-2	TRBV12-3/TRBV12-4	-	-	TGTGCCAGCAGTTTAATAGCGGACGGGGAGCTGTTTTTT	CASSLIADGELFF
TRBJ1-1	TRBV4-1	TRBD1	-	TGCGCCAGCAGCCAAGGAATCGTACAGGGGGTTAATGAAGCTTTCTTT	CASSQGIVQGVNEAFF
TRBJ2-1	TRBV24-1	TRBD1	-	TGTGCCACCAGTGATTCCGGGACAGATTACAATGAGCAGTTCTTC	CATSDSGTDYNEQFF
TRBJ1-4	TRBV19	-	-	TGTGCCAGTAGTGGCCTCTCAACTAATGAAAAACTGTTTTTT	CASSGLSTNEKLFF
TRBJ2-1	TRBV6-1	TRBD2	-	TGTGCCAGCAGTGAAGGACTAGCGGATGGGGGTGAGCAGTTCTTC	CASSEGLADGGEQFF
TRBJ2-4	TRBV6-6	TRBD1	-	TGTGCCAGCAGTCAGTCCGGGACAGGGCTAAACATTCAGTACTTC	CASSQSGTGLNIQYF
TRBJ2-1	TRBV23-1	TRBD2	-	TGCGCCAGCAACCTATTAGCGGGGGACACCGCCTACAATGAGCAGTTCTTC	CASNLLAGDTAYNEQFF
TRBJ2-7	TRBV28	-	few	TGTGCCAGCTATACCCTGGGGCAGCCAGGCGAGCAGTACTTC	CASYTLGQPGEQYF
TRBJ2-3	TRBV5-1	TRBD2	-	TGCGCCAGCAGCTCCGGACTAGTGGGTTCTACGCAGTATTTT	CASSSGLVGSTQYF
TRBJ1-1	TRBV5-1	-	-	TGCGCCAGCAGCTTGGACGGACCCGGGGGAGAGGGAGCTTTCTTT	CASSLDGPGGEGAFF
TRBJ2-7	TRBV5-1	-	-	TGCGCCAGCAGCTTGGCCTCGGGAACCTACGAGCAGTACTTC	CASSLASGTYEQYF
TRBJ2-3	TRBV6-4	-	-	TGTGCCAGCAGTTCGAGGGGGACAACACAAGATACGCAGTATTTT	CASSSRGTTQDTQYF
TRBJ2-1	TRBV19	TRBD2	-	TGTGCCAGTATCCCGGGGGGGACCGTATACCCTAATGAGCAGTTCTTC	CASIPGGTVYPNEQFF
TRBJ2-7	TRBV2	-	medium-sized	TGTGCCAGCAGTCGGCAGGCCTACGAGCAGTACTTC	CASSRQAYEQYF
TRBJ2-1	TRBV9	TRBD2	once	TGTGCCAGCAGCGTAGCACTAGCGGACCGGGAGCAGTTCTTC	CASSVALADREQFF
TRBJ2-3	TRBV9	TRBD2	-	TGTGCCAGCAGCTCGCATAGCGGGAGAGGGGGAGATACGCAGTATTTT	CASSSHSGRGGDTQYF